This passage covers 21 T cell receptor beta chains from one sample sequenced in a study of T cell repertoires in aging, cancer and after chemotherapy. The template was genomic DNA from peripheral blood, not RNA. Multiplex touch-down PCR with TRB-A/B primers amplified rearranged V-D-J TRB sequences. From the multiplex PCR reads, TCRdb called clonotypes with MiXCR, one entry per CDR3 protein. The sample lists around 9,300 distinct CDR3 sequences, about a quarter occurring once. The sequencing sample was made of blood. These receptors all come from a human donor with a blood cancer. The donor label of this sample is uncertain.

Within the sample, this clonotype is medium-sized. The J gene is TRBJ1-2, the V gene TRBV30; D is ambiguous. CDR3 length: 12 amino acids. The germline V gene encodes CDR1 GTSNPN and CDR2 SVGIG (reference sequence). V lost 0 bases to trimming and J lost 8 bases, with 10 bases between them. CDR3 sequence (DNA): TGTGCCTGGAGTGTATCCGGAGTAGGCTACACCTTC. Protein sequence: CAWSVSGVGYTF.

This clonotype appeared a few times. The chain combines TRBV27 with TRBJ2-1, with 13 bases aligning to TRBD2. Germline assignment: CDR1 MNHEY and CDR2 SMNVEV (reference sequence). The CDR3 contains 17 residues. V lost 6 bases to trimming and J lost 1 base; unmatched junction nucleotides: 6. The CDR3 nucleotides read TGTGCCAGCAGCCTGGGACTAGCGGGATTATCCTACAATGAGCAGTTCTTC. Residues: CASSLGLAGLSYNEQFF.

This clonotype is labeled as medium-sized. CDR3 nucleotides: TGTGCCAGCAGCCCCATATCTGGGGCCAACGTCCTGACTTTC. Amino acid sequence: CASSPISGANVLTF. The genes are TRBV5-6 and TRBJ2-6, with D uncertain. The CDR3 totals 14 residues. Germline V lookup: CDR1 SGHDT, CDR2 YYEEEE. V was pared by 4 bases and J by 1 base, with 6 bases between.

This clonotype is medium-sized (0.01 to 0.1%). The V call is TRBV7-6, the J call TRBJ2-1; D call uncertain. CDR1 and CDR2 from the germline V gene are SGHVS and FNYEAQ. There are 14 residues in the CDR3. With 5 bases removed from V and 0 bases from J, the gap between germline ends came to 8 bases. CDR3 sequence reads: CASSRRNSYNEQFF. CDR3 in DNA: TGTGCCAGCAGCCGCAGGAACTCCTACAATGAGCAGTTCTTC.

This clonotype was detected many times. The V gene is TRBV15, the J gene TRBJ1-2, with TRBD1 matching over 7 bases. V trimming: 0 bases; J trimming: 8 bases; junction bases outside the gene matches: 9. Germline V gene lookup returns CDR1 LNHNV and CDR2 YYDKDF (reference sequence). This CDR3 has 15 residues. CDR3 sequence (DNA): TGTGCCACCAGCAGAGAAGGGACAGCCAGGAGCGGCTACACCTTC. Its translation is CATSREGTARSGYTF.

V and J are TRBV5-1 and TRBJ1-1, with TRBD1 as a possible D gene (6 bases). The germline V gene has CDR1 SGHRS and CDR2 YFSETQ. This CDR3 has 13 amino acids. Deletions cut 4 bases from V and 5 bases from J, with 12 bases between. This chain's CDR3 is CASSKGGFTEAFF. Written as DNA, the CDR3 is TGCGCCAGCAGCAAGGGGGGTTTTACTGAAGCTTTCTTT.

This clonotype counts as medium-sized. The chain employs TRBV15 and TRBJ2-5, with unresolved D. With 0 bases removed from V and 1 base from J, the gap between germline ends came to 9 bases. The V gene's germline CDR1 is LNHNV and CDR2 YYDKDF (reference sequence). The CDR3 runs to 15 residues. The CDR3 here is CATSRDRDRQETQYF. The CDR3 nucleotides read TGTGCCACCAGCAGAGATCGAGACCGCCAAGAGACCCAGTACTTC. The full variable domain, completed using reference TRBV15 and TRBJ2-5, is DAMVIQNPRYQVTQFGKPVTLSCSQTLNHNVMYWYQQKSSQAPKLLFHYYDKDFNNEADTPDNFQSRRPNTSFCFLDIRSPGLGDTAMYLCATSRDRDRQETQYFGPGTRLLVL.

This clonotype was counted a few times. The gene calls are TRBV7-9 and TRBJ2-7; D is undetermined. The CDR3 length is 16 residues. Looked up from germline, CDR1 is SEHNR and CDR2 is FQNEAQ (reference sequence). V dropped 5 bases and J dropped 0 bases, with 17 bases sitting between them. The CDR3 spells CASSPPQTGSSYEQYF. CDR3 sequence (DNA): TGTGCCAGCAGCCCTCCCCAGACCGGAAGCTCCTACGAGCAGTACTTC.

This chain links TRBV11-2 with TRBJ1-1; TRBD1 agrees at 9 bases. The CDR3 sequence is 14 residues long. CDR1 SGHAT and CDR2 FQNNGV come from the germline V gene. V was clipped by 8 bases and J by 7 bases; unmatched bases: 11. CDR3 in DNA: TGTGCCAGCTCCCGAACAGGGGGCGAGATTGAAGCTTTCTTT. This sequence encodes CASSRTGGEIEAFF.

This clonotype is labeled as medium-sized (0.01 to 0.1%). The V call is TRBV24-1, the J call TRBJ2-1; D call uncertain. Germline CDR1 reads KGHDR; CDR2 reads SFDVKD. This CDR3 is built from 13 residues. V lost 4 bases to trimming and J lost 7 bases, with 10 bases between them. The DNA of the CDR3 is TGTGCCACCAGTGACTCACCCAAGAATGAGCAGTTCTTC. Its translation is CATSDSPKNEQFF.

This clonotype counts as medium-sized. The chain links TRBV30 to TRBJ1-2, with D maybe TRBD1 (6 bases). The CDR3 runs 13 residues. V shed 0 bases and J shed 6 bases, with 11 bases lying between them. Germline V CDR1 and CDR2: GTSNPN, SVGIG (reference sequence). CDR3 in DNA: TGTGCCTGGAGTGTAAGTCAGGGGAATGGCTACACCTTC. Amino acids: CAWSVSQGNGYTF.

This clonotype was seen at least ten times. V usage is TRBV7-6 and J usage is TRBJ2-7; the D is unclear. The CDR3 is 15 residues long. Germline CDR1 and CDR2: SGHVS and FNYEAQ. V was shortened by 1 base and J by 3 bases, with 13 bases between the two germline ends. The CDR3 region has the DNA TGTGCCAGCAGCTTAGAAGACACGGTAGGCTACGAGCAGTACTTC. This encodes CASSLEDTVGYEQYF.

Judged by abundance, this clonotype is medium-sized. The CDR3 bases are TGTGCCAGCAGTCCCGGGACTACAGCTGGAGAAGGGTACTTC. It yields the protein CASSPGTTAGEGYF. The chain combines TRBV6-2 or TRBV6-3 with TRBJ2-7, with 7 positions matching TRBD2. The CDR3 runs to 14 residues. V shed 5 bases, J shed 12 bases, and the junction held 16 bases outside the gene matches. The germline CDR1 and CDR2 sequences are MNHEY and SVGEGT.

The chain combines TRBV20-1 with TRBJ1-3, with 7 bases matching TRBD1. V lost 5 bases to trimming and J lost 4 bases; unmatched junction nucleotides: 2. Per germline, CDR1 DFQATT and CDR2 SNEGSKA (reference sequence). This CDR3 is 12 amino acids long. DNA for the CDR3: TGCAGTGCTCGGACAGGCGGAAACACCATATATTTT. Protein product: CSARTGGNTIYF.

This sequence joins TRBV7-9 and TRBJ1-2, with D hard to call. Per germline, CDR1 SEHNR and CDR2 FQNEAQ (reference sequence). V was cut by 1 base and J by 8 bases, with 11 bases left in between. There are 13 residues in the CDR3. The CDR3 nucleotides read TGTGCCAGCAGCTTAGGAGGGAATCTCGGCTACACCTTC. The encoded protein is CASSLGGNLGYTF.

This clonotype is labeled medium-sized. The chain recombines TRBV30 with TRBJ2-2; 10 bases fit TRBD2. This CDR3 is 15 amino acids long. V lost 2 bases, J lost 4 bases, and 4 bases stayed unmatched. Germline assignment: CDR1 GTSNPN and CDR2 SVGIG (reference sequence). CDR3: CAWSRVAGGTGELFF. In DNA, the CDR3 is TGTGCCTGGAGTAGGGTAGCGGGAGGCACCGGGGAGCTGTTTTTT.

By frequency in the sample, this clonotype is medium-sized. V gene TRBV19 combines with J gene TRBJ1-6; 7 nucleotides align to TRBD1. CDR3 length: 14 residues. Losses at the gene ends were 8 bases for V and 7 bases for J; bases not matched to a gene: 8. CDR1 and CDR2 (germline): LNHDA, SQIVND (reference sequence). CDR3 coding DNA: TGTGCCAGTGCCTCTACAGGGGTCAATTCACCCCTCCACTTT. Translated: CASASTGVNSPLHF.

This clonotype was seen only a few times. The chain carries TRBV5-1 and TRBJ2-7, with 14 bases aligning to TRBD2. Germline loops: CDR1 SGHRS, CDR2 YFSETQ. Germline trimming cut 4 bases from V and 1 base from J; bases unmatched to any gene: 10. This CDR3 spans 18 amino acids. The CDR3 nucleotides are TGCGCCAGCAGCCCCGCCGGGACTAGCGGGAGCTTGTCCTACGAGCAGTACTTC. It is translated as CASSPAGTSGSLSYEQYF.

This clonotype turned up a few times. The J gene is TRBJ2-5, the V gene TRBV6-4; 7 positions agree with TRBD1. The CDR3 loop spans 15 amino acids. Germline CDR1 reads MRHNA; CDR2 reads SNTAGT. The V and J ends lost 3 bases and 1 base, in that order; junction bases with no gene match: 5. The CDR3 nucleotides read TGTGCCAGCAGTGAGGGGTCAGGGGGCCAAGAGACCCAGTACTTC. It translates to CASSEGSGGQETQYF.

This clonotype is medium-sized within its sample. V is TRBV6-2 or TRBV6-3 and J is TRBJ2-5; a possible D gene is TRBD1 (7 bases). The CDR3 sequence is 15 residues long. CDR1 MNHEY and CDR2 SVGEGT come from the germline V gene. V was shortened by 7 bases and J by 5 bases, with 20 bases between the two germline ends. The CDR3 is CASTPGGPWVETQYF. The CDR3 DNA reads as TGTGCCAGCACCCCAGGGGGGCCATGGGTTGAGACCCAGTACTTC.

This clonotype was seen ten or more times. The CDR3 DNA is TGTGCCAGCAGTGAAGACAGGGATACAATTTATGGCTACACCTTC. Translated: CASSEDRDTIYGYTF. V usage is TRBV6-5 and J usage is TRBJ1-2; TRBD1 matches 7 bases. The CDR3 contains 15 residues. V shed 5 bases and J 5 bases; nucleotides not matched to a gene: 11. CDR1 is MNHEY and CDR2 is SVGAGI in the germline V gene.